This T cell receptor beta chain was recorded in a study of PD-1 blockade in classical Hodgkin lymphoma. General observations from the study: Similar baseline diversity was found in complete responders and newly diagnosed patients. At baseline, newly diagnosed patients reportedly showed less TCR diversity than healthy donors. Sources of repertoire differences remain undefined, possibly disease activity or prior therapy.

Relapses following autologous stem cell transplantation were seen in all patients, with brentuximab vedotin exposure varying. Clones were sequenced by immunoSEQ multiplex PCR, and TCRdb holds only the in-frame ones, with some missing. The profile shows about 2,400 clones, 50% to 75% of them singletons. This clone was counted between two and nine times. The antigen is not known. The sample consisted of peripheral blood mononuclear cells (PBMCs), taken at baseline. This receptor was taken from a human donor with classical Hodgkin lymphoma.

CDR3 in DNA: TGTGCCAGCAGCTCCTGGAGGGGGTTGGCTATGGACGAGCAGTACTTC. Residues: CASSSWRGLAMDEQYF. This sequence joins TRBV7-9 and TRBJ2-7; D assignment may be TRBD1 or TRBD2 (6 bases each). Trimming cost V 4 bases and J 5 bases, with 21 bases left between them. CDR1 is SEHNR and CDR2 is FQNEAQ in the germline V gene (reference sequence). The length of the CDR3 is 16 residues.